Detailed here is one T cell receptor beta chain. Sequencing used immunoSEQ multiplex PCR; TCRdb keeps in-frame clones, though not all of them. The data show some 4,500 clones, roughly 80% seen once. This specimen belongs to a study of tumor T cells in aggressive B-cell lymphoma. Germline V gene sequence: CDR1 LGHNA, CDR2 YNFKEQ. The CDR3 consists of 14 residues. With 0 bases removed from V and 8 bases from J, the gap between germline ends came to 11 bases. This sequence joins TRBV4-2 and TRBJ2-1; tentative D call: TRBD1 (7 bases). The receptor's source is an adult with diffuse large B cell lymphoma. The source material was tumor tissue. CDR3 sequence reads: CASSQDQGEDEQFF. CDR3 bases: TGTGCCAGCAGCCAAGATCAGGGGGAGGATGAGCAGTTCTTC.